These 11 T cell receptor beta chains share one sample of origin, sequenced in a study of shared clonotypes between healthy human individuals. CD45RO-negative, CCR7-selected cells formed the naive CD8 fraction, which excluded terminally differentiated effector memory CD45RA+ cells. Here immunoSEQ multiplex PCR was the method, and the copy in TCRdb shows in-frame clones only, minus some. The sample lists 700,000 to 950,000 clones, approximately 96% occurring once. Specimen: naive CD8+ T cells sorted from blood. These receptors were collected from a young man in good health.

The CDR3 DNA reads TGTGCCAGCAGCTTGGGGGCCTCGGGAGCTTTCTTT. Protein product: CASSLGASGAFF. The chain links TRBV7-9 to TRBJ1-1, with D maybe TRBD1 (6 bases). Germline values: CDR1 SEHNR, CDR2 FQNEAQ (reference sequence). The CDR3 has 12 amino acids. Trimming left V 3 bases short and J 10 bases short, with 12 bases between.

This chain's CDR3 is CASSLGRGATYEQYF. The CDR3 DNA reads as TGCGCCAGCAGCTTGGGGAGAGGGGCAACCTACGAGCAGTACTTC. V is TRBV5-1 and J is TRBJ2-7; D may correspond to TRBD1 or TRBD2 (5 bases each). The germline V and J ends were trimmed by 0 bases and 2 bases, with 12 bases remaining between them. Germline CDR1 is SGHRS and CDR2 is YFSETQ. The CDR3 has 15 amino acids.

The chain uses TRBV4-1 and TRBJ2-1; TRBD2 aligns across 13 bases. Germline values: CDR1 MGHRA, CDR2 YSYEKL. The CDR3 has 16 residues. V trimming: 2 bases; J trimming: 8 bases; junction bases outside the gene matches: 6. CDR3 loop: CASSQQLAGGVYEQFF. CDR3 DNA: TGCGCCAGCAGCCAACAACTAGCGGGAGGGGTCTATGAGCAGTTCTTC.

The chain joins TRBV5-1 to TRBJ1-1; a possible D gene is TRBD1 (5 bases). This CDR3 region has 12 residues. The V gene lost 9 bases and the J gene lost 1 base, with 10 bases spanning the gap. The germline V gene has CDR1 SGHRS and CDR2 YFSETQ. CDR3 region: CATRGENTEAFF. For the CDR3, the DNA is TGCGCCACGCGGGGGGAGAACACTGAAGCTTTCTTT. Complete variable domain (other parts from reference TRBV5-1 and TRBJ1-1): KAGVTQTPRYLIKTRGQQVTLSCSPISGHRSVSWYQQTPGQGLQFLFEYFSETQRNKGNFPGRFSGRQFSNSRSEMNVSTLELGDSALYLCATRGENTEAFFGQGTRLTVV.

The V call is TRBV19, the J call TRBJ2-7; D remains ambiguous. The length of the CDR3 is 12 residues. Trimming left V 6 bases short and J 3 bases short, with 9 bases between. Germline-derived CDR1 and CDR2 are LNHDA and SQIVND (reference sequence). The CDR3 spells CASSLVGYEQYF. The CDR3 DNA reads TGTGCCAGTAGCCTAGTGGGCTACGAGCAGTACTTC. Full variable domain (outside the CDR3, taken from reference TRBV19 and TRBJ2-7): DGGITQSPKYLFRKEGQNVTLSCEQNLNHDAMYWYRQDPGQGLRLIYYSQIVNDFQKGDIAEGYSVSREKKESFPLTVTSAQKNPTAFYLCASSLVGYEQYFGPGTRLTVT.

The gene calls are TRBV5-1 and TRBJ2-1; D unresolved. The CDR3 has 15 amino acids. The V end was cut by 2 bases, the J end by 0 bases, with 9 bases between. Germline V gene data show CDR1 as SGHRS and CDR2 as YFSETQ. The CDR3 DNA reads TGCGCCAGCAGCTTAAGTTCCCTCTCCTACAATGAGCAGTTCTTC. Translation gives CASSLSSLSYNEQFF.

Remarks on this clone: Additional DNA sequences in this sample encode the identical CDR3. The V gene is TRBV29-1, the J gene TRBJ2-7; D is undetermined. From germline, CDR1 is SQVTM and CDR2 ANQGSEA. The V gene lost 5 bases and the J gene lost 3 bases, with 5 bases spanning the gap. The CDR3 is 10 amino acids. CDR3 nucleotides: TGCAGCGTTCTAGGCTACGAGCAGTACTTC. It translates to CSVLGYEQYF.

V and J are TRBV6-1 and TRBJ2-1, with TRBD2 as a possible D gene (6 bases). Germline CDR1 MNHNS, CDR2 SASEGT. The ends were cut back, 1 base at V and 8 bases at J, with 24 bases in the middle. The CDR3 sequence is 18 residues long. CDR3 sequence reads: CASSEELGGITGLDEQFF. CDR3 sequence (DNA): TGTGCCAGCAGTGAAGAGCTCGGCGGGATTACTGGGTTGGATGAGCAGTTCTTC.

As to this clone: The same CDR3 arises from other DNA sequences in this sample as well. V and J are TRBV7-9 and TRBJ2-2; D gene ambiguous. The V end was cut by 0 bases, the J end by 6 bases, with 2 bases between. The CDR3 contains 12 residues. Looked up from germline, CDR1 is SEHNR and CDR2 is FQNEAQ (reference sequence). The CDR3 sequence: CASSLASGELFF. In DNA form, the CDR3 reads TGTGCCAGCAGCTTAGCGTCCGGGGAGCTGTTTTTT.

V and J are TRBV10-3 and TRBJ2-1; weak D call: TRBD1 (6 bases). In germline, CDR1 is ENHRY, CDR2 SYGVKD. V was trimmed by 8 bases and J by 8 bases, leaving 16 bases between them. This CDR3 region has 13 residues. The CDR3 nucleotides read TGTGCCATCGGGGGCAGGGAATCAGATGAGCAGTTCTTC. Its protein product is CAIGGRESDEQFF.

The J gene is TRBJ2-4, the V gene TRBV7-9; 9 nucleotides match TRBD1. The V gene end was trimmed by 5 bases and the J gene end by 7 bases; junction bases not matched to a gene: 6. This CDR3 has 14 residues. From germline, CDR1 is SEHNR and CDR2 FQNEAQ (reference sequence). CDR3 nucleotide sequence: TGTGCCAGCAGCCAACAGGGGGCCAGGAACATTCAGTACTTC. Translating it yields CASSQQGARNIQYF.